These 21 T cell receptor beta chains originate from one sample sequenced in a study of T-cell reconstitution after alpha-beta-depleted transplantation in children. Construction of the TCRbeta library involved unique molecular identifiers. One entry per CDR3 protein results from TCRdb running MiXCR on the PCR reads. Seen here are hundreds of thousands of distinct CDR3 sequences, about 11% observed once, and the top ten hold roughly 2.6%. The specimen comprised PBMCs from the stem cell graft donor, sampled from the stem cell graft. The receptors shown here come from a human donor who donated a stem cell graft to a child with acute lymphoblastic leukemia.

CDR3 in DNA: TGTGCCAGCAGCTCCCCCCAGGGGGAAGCTTCACCCCTCCACTTT. Translation: CASSSPQGEASPLHF. This rearrangement joins TRBV7-8 to TRBJ1-6; 7 bases line up with TRBD1. This CDR3 is built from 15 residues. V shed 4 bases, J shed 9 bases, and the junction held 9 bases outside the gene matches. The V gene's germline CDR1 is SGHVS and CDR2 FQNEAQ.

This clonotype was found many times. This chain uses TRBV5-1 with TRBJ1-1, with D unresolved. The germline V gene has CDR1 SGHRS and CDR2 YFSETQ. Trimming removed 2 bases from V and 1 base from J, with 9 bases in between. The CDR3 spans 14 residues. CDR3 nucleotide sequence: TGCGCCAGCAGCTTAGTTTCGGCGAACACTGAAGCTTTCTTT. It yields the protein CASSLVSANTEAFF.

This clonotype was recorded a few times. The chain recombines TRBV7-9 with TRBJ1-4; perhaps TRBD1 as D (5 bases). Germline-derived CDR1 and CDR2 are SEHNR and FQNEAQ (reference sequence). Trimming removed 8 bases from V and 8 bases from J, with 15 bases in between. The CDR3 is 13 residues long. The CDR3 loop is CASGGGVGEKLFF. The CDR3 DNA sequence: TGTGCCAGCGGCGGGGGGGTTGGAGAAAAACTGTTTTTT. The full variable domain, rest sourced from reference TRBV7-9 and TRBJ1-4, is DTGVSQNPRHKITKRGQNVTFRCDPISEHNRLYWYRQTLGQGPEFLTYFQNEAQLEKSRLLSDRFSAERPKGSFSTLEIQRTEQGDSAMYLCASGGGVGEKLFFGSGTQLSVL.

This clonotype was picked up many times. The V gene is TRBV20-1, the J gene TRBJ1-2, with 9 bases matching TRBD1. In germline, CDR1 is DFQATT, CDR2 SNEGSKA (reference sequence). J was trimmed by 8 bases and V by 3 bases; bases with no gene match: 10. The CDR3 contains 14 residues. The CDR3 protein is CSASRLGQGIGYTF. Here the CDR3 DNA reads TGCAGTGCTAGCCGTCTAGGACAGGGGATAGGCTACACCTTC.

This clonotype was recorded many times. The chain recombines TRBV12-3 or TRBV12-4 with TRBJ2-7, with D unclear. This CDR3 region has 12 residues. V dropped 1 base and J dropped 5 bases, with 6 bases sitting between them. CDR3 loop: CASSLDLDEQYF. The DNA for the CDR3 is TGTGCCAGCAGTTTAGACTTGGACGAGCAGTACTTC.

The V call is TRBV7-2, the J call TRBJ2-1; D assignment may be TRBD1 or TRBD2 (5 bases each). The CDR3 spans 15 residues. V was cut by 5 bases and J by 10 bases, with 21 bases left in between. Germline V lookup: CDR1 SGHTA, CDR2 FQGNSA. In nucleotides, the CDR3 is TGTGCCAGCAGCCGAGACGGACGGGGCGGCCGGGAGCAGTTCTTC. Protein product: CASSRDGRGGREQFF.

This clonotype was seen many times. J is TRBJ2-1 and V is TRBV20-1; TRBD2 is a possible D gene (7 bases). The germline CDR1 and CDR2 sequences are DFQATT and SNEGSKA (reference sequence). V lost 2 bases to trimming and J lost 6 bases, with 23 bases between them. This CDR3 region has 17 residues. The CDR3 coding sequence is TGCAGTGCTAGATTCTATCTGAGGGGGGGCGCCCCCAATGAGCAGTTCTTC. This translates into CSARFYLRGGAPNEQFF.

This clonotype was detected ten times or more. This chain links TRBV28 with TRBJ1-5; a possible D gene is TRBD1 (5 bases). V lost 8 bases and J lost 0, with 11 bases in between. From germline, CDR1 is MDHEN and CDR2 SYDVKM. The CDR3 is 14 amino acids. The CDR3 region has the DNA TGTGCCAGCCGGCAGGGATCTAGCAATCAGCCCCAGCATTTT. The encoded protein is CASRQGSSNQPQHF.

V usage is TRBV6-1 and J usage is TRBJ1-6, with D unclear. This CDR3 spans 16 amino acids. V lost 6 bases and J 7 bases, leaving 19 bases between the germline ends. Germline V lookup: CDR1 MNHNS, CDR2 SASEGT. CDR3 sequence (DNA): TGTGCCAGCAGCGGGCACCGCCGGGCAGTGAATTCACCCCTCCACTTT. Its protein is CASSGHRRAVNSPLHF.

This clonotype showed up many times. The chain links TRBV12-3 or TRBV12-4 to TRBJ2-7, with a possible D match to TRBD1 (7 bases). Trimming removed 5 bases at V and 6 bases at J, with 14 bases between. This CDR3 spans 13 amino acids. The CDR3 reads CASSPDQGGEQYF. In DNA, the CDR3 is TGTGCCAGCAGTCCCGACCAGGGGGGCGAGCAGTACTTC.

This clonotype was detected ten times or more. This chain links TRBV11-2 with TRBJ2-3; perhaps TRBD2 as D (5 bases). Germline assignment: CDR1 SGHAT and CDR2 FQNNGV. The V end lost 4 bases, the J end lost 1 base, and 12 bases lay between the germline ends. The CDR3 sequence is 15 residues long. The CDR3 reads CASSWTGVGTDTQYF. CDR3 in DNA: TGTGCCAGCAGCTGGACCGGGGTCGGCACAGATACGCAGTATTTT.

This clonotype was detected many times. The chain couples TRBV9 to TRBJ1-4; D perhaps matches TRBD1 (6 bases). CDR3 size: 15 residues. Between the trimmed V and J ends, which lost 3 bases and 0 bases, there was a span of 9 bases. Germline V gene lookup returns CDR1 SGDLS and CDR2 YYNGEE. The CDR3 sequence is CASSAGGPTNEKLFF. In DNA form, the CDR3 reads TGTGCCAGCAGCGCCGGGGGGCCAACTAATGAAAAACTGTTTTTT.

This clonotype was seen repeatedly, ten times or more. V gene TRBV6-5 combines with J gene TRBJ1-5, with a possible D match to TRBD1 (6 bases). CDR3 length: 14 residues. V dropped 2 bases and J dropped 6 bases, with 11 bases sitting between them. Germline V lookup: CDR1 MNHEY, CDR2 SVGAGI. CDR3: CASSYVQGSQPQHF. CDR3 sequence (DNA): TGTGCCAGCAGTTACGTACAGGGAAGTCAGCCCCAGCATTTT.

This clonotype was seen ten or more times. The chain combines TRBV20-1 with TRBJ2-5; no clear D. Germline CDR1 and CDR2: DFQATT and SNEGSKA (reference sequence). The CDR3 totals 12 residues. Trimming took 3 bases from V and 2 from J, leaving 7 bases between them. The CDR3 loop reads CSASSQQETQYF. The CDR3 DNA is TGCAGTGCTAGTTCGCAACAAGAGACCCAGTACTTC.

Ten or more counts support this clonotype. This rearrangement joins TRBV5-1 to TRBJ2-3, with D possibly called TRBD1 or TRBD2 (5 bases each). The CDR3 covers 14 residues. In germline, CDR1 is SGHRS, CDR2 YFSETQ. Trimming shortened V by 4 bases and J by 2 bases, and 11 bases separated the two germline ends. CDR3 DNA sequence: TGCGCCAGCAGCCGGGACGGCTACACAGATACGCAGTATTTT. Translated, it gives CASSRDGYTDTQYF.

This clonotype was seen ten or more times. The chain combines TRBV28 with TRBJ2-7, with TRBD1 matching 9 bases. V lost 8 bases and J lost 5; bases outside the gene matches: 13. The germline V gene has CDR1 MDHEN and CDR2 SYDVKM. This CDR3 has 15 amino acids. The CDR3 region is CASRISGTGLNEQYF. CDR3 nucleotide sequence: TGTGCCAGCCGAATTTCCGGGACAGGGCTAAACGAGCAGTACTTC.

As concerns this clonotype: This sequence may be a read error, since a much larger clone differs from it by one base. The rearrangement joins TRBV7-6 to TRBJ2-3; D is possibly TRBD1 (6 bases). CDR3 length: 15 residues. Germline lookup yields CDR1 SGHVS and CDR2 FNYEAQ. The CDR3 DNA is TGTGCCAGCAGCTTAGCGGGGGCAAGCACAGATAGGCAGTATTTT. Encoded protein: CASSLAGASTDRQYF.

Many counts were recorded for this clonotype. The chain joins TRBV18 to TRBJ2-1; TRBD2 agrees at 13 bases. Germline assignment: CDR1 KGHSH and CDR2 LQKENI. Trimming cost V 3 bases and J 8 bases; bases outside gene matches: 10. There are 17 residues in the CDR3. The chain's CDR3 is CASSPTRTSGSEDEQFF. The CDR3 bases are TGTGCCAGCTCACCTACTCGGACTAGCGGGAGTGAGGATGAGCAGTTCTTC. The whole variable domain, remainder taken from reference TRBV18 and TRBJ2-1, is NAGVMQNPRHLVRRRGQEARLRCSPMKGHSHVYWYRQLPEEGLKFMVYLQKENIIDESGMPKERFSAEFPKEGPSILRIQQVVRGDSAAYFCASSPTRTSGSEDEQFFGPGTRLTVL.

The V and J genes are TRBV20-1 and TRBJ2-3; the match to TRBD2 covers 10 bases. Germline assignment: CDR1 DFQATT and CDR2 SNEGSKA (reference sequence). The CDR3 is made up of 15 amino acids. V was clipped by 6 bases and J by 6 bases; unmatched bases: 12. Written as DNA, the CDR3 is TGCAGTGCGATCGTTAGCGGGAGGCCGACGGATACGCAGTATTTT. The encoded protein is CSAIVSGRPTDTQYF.

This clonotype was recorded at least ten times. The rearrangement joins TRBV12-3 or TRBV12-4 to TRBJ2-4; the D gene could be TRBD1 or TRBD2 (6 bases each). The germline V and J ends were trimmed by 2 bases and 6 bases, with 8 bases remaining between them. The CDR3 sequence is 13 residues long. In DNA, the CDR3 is TGTGCCAGCAGTTTAAAGGGGGGAAACATTCAGTACTTC. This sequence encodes CASSLKGGNIQYF.

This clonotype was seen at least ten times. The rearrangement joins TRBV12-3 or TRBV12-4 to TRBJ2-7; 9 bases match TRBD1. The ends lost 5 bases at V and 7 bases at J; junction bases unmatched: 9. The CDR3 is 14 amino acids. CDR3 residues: CASSVGDRVREQYF. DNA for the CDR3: TGTGCCAGCAGTGTTGGGGACAGGGTGAGGGAGCAGTACTTC.